The next 25 T cell receptor beta chains were all read from a single sample in a study of response to subunit inactivated influenza vaccine. TCRdb passed the RT-PCR reads through MiXCR, listing each CDR3 protein once. Seen here are some 200,000 distinct CDR3 sequences, 10% to 15% observed once, and the top ten hold about 29%. These sequences were also reported in another study, on T cells expressing NK-cell markers. That publication notes: A 5'RACE template switching approach incorporating UMIs was used to make TCR beta cDNA.

Sequenced here: CD8+ T cells sorted from PBMCs, sampled roughly 12 days after vaccination. The receptors come from a man in his forties or fifties who received an inactivated influenza vaccine.

The table lists this clonotype with many counts. The V gene is TRBV5-6, the J gene TRBJ2-2; no clear D. V shed 1 base and J shed 6 bases, with 4 bases lying between them. The CDR3 is 12 residues long. Germline loops: CDR1 SGHDT, CDR2 YYEEEE. This CDR3 reads CASSLTPGELFF. CDR3 coding DNA: TGTGCCAGCAGCTTGACTCCCGGGGAGCTGTTTTTT.

In its sample, this clonotype was seen many times. The V and J genes are TRBV6-1 and TRBJ1-1, with 7 bases identical to TRBD1. The CDR3 totals 14 residues. Per germline, CDR1 MNHNS and CDR2 SASEGT. Unmatched junction bases numbered 5, after V lost 4 bases and J lost 3 bases. CDR3 in amino acids: CASSGQGDHTEAFF. The CDR3 bases are TGTGCCAGCAGTGGACAGGGCGATCACACTGAAGCTTTCTTT.

The table lists this clonotype with a few counts. The chain joins TRBV27 to TRBJ1-5; D is perhaps TRBD1 (5 bases). The CDR3 runs to 12 residues. In germline, CDR1 is MNHEY, CDR2 SMNVEV (reference sequence). The germline V and J ends were trimmed by 3 bases and 7 bases, with 7 bases remaining between them. The CDR3 DNA reads TGTGCCAGCAGTTTCTGGGGGCAGCCCCAGCATTTT. Its protein is CASSFWGQPQHF.

The rearrangement uses TRBV6-1 and TRBJ2-7, with 7 bases matching TRBD1. Unmatched junction bases numbered 7, after V lost 6 bases and J lost 2 bases. Germline V gene lookup returns CDR1 MNHNS and CDR2 SASEGT. This CDR3 has 14 residues. CDR3 region: CASSKGQHPYEQYF. The CDR3 DNA is TGTGCCAGCAGCAAGGGACAGCACCCCTACGAGCAGTACTTC.

CDR3 nucleotides: TGTGCCACAGGGGTTGGCGGACTCACGGGTACGCAGTATTTT. This translates into CATGVGGLTGTQYF. The chain carries TRBV2 and TRBJ2-3; TRBD1 might be the D (6 bases). Germline CDR1 SNHLY, CDR2 FYNNEI. Deletions cut 10 bases from V and 8 bases from J, with 22 bases between. This CDR3 region has 14 residues.

CDR3 loop: CASSLAQGRSEQFF. The CDR3 region has the DNA TGCGCCAGCAGCTTGGCACAGGGGAGGTCTGAGCAGTTCTTC. V and J are TRBV5-1 and TRBJ2-1; D is perhaps TRBD1 (7 bases). V was trimmed by 0 bases and J by 9 bases, leaving 13 bases between them. Germline values: CDR1 SGHRS, CDR2 YFSETQ. This CDR3 is 14 amino acids long.

This clonotype came up many times. This chain links TRBV7-9 with TRBJ1-5; D remains ambiguous. Trimming removed 2 bases from V and 3 bases from J, with 8 bases in between. The CDR3 has 14 residues. Germline-derived CDR1 and CDR2 are SEHNR and FQNEAQ (reference sequence). The CDR3: CASSLIGYNQPQHF. The CDR3 DNA reads as TGTGCCAGCAGCTTAATCGGTTACAATCAGCCCCAGCATTTT.

V usage is TRBV11-1 and J usage is TRBJ2-1; D call uncertain. The V and J ends lost 1 base and 1 base respectively, with 11 bases between them. CDR3 length equals 16 residues. Germline V gene lookup returns CDR1 SGHAT and CDR2 FQDESV (reference sequence). The CDR3 DNA reads TGTGCCAGCAGCTTAGATATCCCCCAATCCTACAATGAGCAGTTCTTC. This codes for CASSLDIPQSYNEQFF.

V and J are TRBV6-2 or TRBV6-3 and TRBJ2-1; D not certain. The CDR3 consists of 11 residues. Trimming removed 7 bases from V and 9 bases from J, with 10 bases in between. Germline lookup yields CDR1 MNHEY and CDR2 SVGEGT. CDR3: CASTHGPEQFF. CDR3 sequence (DNA): TGTGCCAGCACTCATGGGCCTGAGCAGTTCTTC.

This clonotype has a count of ten or more. The CDR3 is CASSYDRGLAGNEQFF. The DNA of the CDR3 is TGTGCCAGCAGTTATGACAGGGGGCTTGCTGGCAATGAGCAGTTCTTC. The chain employs TRBV6-5 and TRBJ2-1, with 10 bases matching TRBD1. CDR3 length: 16 residues. From germline, CDR1 is MNHEY and CDR2 SVGAGI. J gave up 6 bases and V 3 bases, and 8 bases lay outside the gene matches.

V and J are TRBV11-2 and TRBJ1-2; 9 bases line up with TRBD1. J gave up 3 bases and V 1 base, and 6 bases lay outside the gene matches. CDR1 SGHAT and CDR2 FQNNGV come from the germline V gene. This CDR3 is built from 16 residues. CDR3 bases: TGTGCCAGCAGCTTAGGGACCGGGACAGGGTACTATGGCTACACCTTC. Translated: CASSLGTGTGYYGYTF.

The table lists this clonotype with a few counts. The V gene is TRBV11-2, the J gene TRBJ2-1, with 8 bases aligning to TRBD2. CDR1 and CDR2 (germline): SGHAT, FQNNGV. The CDR3 contains 17 residues. The ends lost 5 bases at V and 4 bases at J; junction bases unmatched: 13. CDR3 residues: CASSEGSGGGIYNEQFF. The CDR3 bases are TGTGCCAGCAGCGAAGGCTCTGGCGGGGGGATTTACAATGAGCAGTTCTTC.

The chain combines TRBV11-2 with TRBJ2-3; a weak D match, TRBD1 (6 bases). The CDR3 contains 16 residues. CDR1 and CDR2 from the germline V gene are SGHAT and FQNNGV. V was clipped by 5 bases and J by 5 bases, with 20 bases between them. The CDR3: CASSPGRGRGIDTQYF. The CDR3 bases are TGTGCCAGCAGCCCTGGACGAGGCAGGGGAATAGATACGCAGTATTTT.

The genes are TRBV2 and TRBJ2-7; D is uncertain. V lost 4 bases and J lost 4, with 8 bases in between. CDR1 is SNHLY and CDR2 is FYNNEI in the germline V gene. The CDR3 extends over 12 amino acids. The CDR3, as DNA: TGTGCCAGCAGTGTGGGTCGTTACGAGCAGTACTTC. This encodes CASSVGRYEQYF. Looking up the rest from reference TRBV2 and TRBJ2-7 gives the full variable domain: EPEVTQTPSHQVTQMGQEVILRCVPISNHLYFYWYRQILGQKVEFLVSFYNNEISEKSEIFDDQFSVERPDGSNFTLKIRSTKLEDSAMYFCASSVGRYEQYFGPGTRLTVT.

The chain has TRBV10-3 and TRBJ1-1, with D possibly matching TRBD1 (6 bases). This CDR3 comprises 16 residues. From germline, CDR1 is ENHRY and CDR2 SYGVKD. Trimming shortened V by 4 bases and J by 6 bases, and 21 bases separated the two germline ends. Here the CDR3 reads CAISGPATGREAEAFF. The CDR3 bases are TGTGCCATCAGTGGTCCCGCGACAGGACGGGAGGCTGAAGCTTTCTTT.

The chain joins TRBV4-2 to TRBJ1-1; D is ambiguous. Germline V gene data show CDR1 as LGHNA and CDR2 as YNFKEQ. The CDR3 contains 14 residues. Trimming pared 4 bases from V and 8 bases from J, leaving 17 bases between. The CDR3 loop reads CASSPPYVGNEAFF. In DNA form, the CDR3 reads TGTGCCAGCAGCCCCCCCTACGTTGGCAACGAAGCTTTCTTT.

This clonotype occurred many times. The chain combines TRBV3-1 with TRBJ2-1, with 12 bases that match TRBD1. V lost 7 bases, J lost 6 bases, and 7 bases stayed unmatched. CDR1 LGHDT and CDR2 YNNKEL come from the germline V gene (reference sequence). The CDR3 has 15 residues. Written as DNA, the CDR3 is TGTGCCAGCAACCTCCGGGACAGGGGGCCCAATGAGCAGTTCTTC. Translation: CASNLRDRGPNEQFF.

There are a few counts of this clonotype. The chain couples TRBV5-5 to TRBJ2-1; 13 bases are a match to TRBD2. The trim removed 4 bases at V and 8 bases at J, leaving 6 bases unmatched. This CDR3 comprises 15 residues. The germline CDR1 and CDR2 sequences are SGHKS and YYEKEE (reference sequence). CDR3 protein: CASSPGTSGIYEQFF. Written as DNA, the CDR3 is TGTGCCAGCAGCCCCGGGACTAGCGGGATCTATGAGCAGTTCTTC.

The chain couples TRBV7-8 to TRBJ2-1; the D is unclear. Per the germline V gene, CDR1 is SGHVS and CDR2 is FQNEAQ. The length of the CDR3 is 16 residues. V lost 5 bases to trimming and J lost 6 bases, with 20 bases between them. The CDR3, as DNA: TGTGCCAGCAGCGAGATGGGCTCAACTAAGGGCAATGAGCAGTTCTTC. Its protein is CASSEMGSTKGNEQFF.

The J gene is TRBJ2-1, the V gene TRBV27; 8 bases line up with TRBD2. There are 16 residues in the CDR3. Looked up from germline, CDR1 is MNHEY and CDR2 is SMNVEV (reference sequence). Unmatched junction bases numbered 11, after V lost 3 bases and J lost 7 bases. The CDR3 coding sequence is TGTGCCAGCAGTTTGTCAGCGGGGGTTATCGTGAATGAGCAGTTCTTC. Translation gives CASSLSAGVIVNEQFF.

This chain's CDR3 is CATSDLPGKSDTGELFF. The CDR3 nucleotides are TGTGCCACCAGTGATTTGCCAGGGAAGTCCGACACCGGGGAGCTGTTTTTT. This sequence joins TRBV24-1 and TRBJ2-2, with D maybe TRBD1 (5 bases). Germline-derived CDR1 and CDR2 are KGHDR and SFDVKD. The CDR3 is 17 amino acids. V was pared by 0 bases and J by 3 bases, with 13 bases between.

Ten or more counts support this clonotype. The chain combines TRBV15 with TRBJ2-7; the D gene is possibly TRBD2 (5 bases). The CDR3 runs 13 residues. V lost 5 bases and J lost 3, with 11 bases in between. Germline values: CDR1 LNHNV, CDR2 YYDKDF (reference sequence). CDR3 region: CATSPFRGYEQYF. The CDR3 nucleotides read TGTGCCACCAGCCCTTTTCGGGGCTACGAGCAGTACTTC.

At least ten counts were recorded for this clonotype. This chain connects TRBV7-9 to TRBJ2-7, with no clear D. V lost 2 bases to trimming and J lost 4 bases, with 6 bases between them. The germline V gene has CDR1 SEHNR and CDR2 FQNEAQ (reference sequence). CDR3 size: 12 residues. The CDR3, as DNA: TGTGCCAGCAGCTTAATAGGATACGAGCAGTACTTC. Its protein is CASSLIGYEQYF. The full variable domain, completed using reference TRBV7-9 and TRBJ2-7, is DTGVSQNPRHKITKRGQNVTFRCDPISEHNRLYWYRQTLGQGPEFLTYFQNEAQLEKSRLLSDRFSAERPKGSFSTLEIQRTEQGDSAMYLCASSLIGYEQYFGPGTRLTVT.

The genes are TRBV6-5 and TRBJ2-7, with D unresolved. Looked up from germline, CDR1 is MNHEY and CDR2 is SVGAGI. The CDR3 runs 14 residues. V gave up 0 bases and J gave up 3 bases, with 9 bases separating them. The CDR3 sequence is CASSYSQGHYEQYF. CDR3 DNA sequence: TGTGCCAGCAGTTACTCCCAAGGCCACTACGAGCAGTACTTC.

This clonotype was seen a few times. The genes are TRBV12-3 or TRBV12-4 and TRBJ2-7; 7 bases match TRBD1. The CDR3 runs to 14 residues. Trimming cost V 6 bases and J 3 bases; bases outside gene matches: 8. Here the CDR3 DNA reads TGTGCCAGCAGAACGGGACAGCAAGGCTACGAGCAGTACTTC. Its protein is CASRTGQQGYEQYF.